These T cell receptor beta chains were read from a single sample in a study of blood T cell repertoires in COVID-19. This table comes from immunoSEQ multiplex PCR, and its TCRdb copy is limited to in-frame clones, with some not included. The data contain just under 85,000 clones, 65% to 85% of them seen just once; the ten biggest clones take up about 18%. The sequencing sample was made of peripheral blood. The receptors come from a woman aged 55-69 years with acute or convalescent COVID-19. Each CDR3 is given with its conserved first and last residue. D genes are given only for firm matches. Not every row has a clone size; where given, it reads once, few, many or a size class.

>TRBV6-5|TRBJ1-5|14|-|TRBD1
TGTGCCAGCAGTCCGCGACAGGGGGTCCGGCCCCAGCATTTT
CASSPRQGVRPQHF
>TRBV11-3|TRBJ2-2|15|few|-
TGTGCCACCACCTGGGGCGGCCGCAACACCGGGGAGCTGTTTTTT
CATTWGGRNTGELFF
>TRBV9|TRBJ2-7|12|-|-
TGTGCCAGCAGCGTAGAGGTCGGGGAGCAGTACTTC
CASSVEVGEQYF
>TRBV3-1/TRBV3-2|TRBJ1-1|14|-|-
TGTGCCAGCAGCCAGTGGGAGAGTAACACTGAAGCTTTCTTT
CASSQWESNTEAFF
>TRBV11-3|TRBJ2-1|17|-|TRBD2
TGTGCCAGCAGCCGGACTAGCGGGGGGGCCGGATGGAATGAGCAGTTCTTC
CASSRTSGGAGWNEQFF
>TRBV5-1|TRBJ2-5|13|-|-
TGCGCCAGCAGCACGCTAGAAGTAGAGACCCAGTACTTC
CASSTLEVETQYF
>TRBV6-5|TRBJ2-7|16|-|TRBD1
TGTGCCAGCAGTTATACCGGGACAGGGGTCGCCTACGAGCAGTACTTC
CASSYTGTGVAYEQYF
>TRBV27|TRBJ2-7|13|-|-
TGTGCCAGCAGTTTAACAGGGATGTCGGGTTGGTACTTC
CASSLTGMSGWYF
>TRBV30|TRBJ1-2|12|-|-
TGTGCCTGGAGTGAACCACAACATGGCTACACCTTC
CAWSEPQHGYTF
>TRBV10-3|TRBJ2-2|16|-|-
TGTGCCATCAGCGGGTCGCGGGGATCGAACACCGGGGAGCTGTTTTTT
CAISGSRGSNTGELFF
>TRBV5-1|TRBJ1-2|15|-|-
TGCGCCAGCAGCTTGGACAGCATGGGTGGCTATGGCTACACCTTC
CASSLDSMGGYGYTF
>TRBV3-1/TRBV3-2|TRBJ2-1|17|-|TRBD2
TGTGCCAGCAGCCCGCCCCCCGAGCGGGGGGTTAACAATGAGCAGTTCTTC
CASSPPPERGVNNEQFF
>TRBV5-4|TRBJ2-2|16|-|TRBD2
TGTGCCAGCGACACGGGCGGGGGGGCGAACACCGGGGAGCTGTTTTTT
CASDTGGGANTGELFF
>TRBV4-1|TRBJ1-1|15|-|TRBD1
TGCGCCAGCAGCCAAGAACCGACAGGGGTCACTGAAGCTTTCTTT
CASSQEPTGVTEAFF
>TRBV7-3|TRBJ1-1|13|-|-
TGTGCCAGCAGCCGGGGGTTTGACACTGAAGCTTTCTTT
CASSRGFDTEAFF
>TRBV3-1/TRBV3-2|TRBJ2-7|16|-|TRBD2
TGTGCCAGCAGCCAACCGGGACTAGCTGAGACCTACGAGCAGTACTTC
CASSQPGLAETYEQYF
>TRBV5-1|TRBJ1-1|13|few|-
TGCGCCAGCAGCTTGGGTCAACCGGGGGTAGCTTTCTTT
CASSLGQPGVAFF
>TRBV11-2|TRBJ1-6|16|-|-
TGTGCCAGCAGCATTACAGGGATTCCCTATAATTCACCCCTCCACTTT
CASSITGIPYNSPLHF
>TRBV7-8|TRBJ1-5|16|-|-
TGTGCCAGCAGCTTACGTCGGGTGGGAGTCGGCCAGCCCCAGCATTTT
CASSLRRVGVGQPQHF
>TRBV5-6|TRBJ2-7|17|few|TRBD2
TGTGCCAGCAGGGGGGAGGGACCTCGGTCTGCCTACTACGAGCAGTACTTC
CASRGEGPRSAYYEQYF
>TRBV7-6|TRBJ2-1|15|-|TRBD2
TGTGCCAGCAGCTTAACTAGCGGGACGGCCTATGAGCAGTTCTTC
CASSLTSGTAYEQFF
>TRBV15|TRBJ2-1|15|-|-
TGTGCCACCAGCAGACTGAGGGGGGGTTACAATGAGCAGTTCTTC
CATSRLRGGYNEQFF
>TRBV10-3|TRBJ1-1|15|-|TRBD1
TGTGCCATCAGTACAGTTGCAGGGGGGAACACTGAAGCTTTCTTT
CAISTVAGGNTEAFF
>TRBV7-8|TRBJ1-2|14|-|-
TGTGCCAGCAGCTTAGGTATCGGGATATACGGCTACACCTTC
CASSLGIGIYGYTF
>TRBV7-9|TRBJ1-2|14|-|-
TGTGCCAGCAGCTTATCTGCGGCCGCTAATGGCTACACCTTC
CASSLSAAANGYTF
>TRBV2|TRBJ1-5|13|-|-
TGTGCCAGCACCCTCGGGGTAAATCAGCCCCAGCATTTT
CASTLGVNQPQHF
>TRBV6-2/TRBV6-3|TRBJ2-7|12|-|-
TGTGCCAGCAGTTTTCCTTCCTACGAGCAGTACTTC
CASSFPSYEQYF
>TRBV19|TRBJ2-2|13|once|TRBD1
TGTGCCAGCCGGGACAGAGCTACCGGGGAGCTGTTTTTT
CASRDRATGELFF
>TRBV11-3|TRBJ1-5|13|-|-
TGTGCCAGCTTATCTGGAGAGGATCAGCCCCAGCATTTT
CASLSGEDQPQHF
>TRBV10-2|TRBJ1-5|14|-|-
TGCGCCAGCAGGAGGACAGATAGCAATCAGCCCCAGCATTTT
CASRRTDSNQPQHF
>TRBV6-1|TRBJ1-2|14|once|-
TGTGCCAGCAGTGAAACGTACAGGAACTATGGCTACACCTTC
CASSETYRNYGYTF
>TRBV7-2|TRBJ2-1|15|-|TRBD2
TGTGCCAGCAGCTTAGCTAGCGGGGGGGATAATGAGCAGTTCTTC
CASSLASGGDNEQFF
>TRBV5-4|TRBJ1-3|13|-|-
TGTGCCAGCAGCATCCGACAGAGAAACACCATATATTTT
CASSIRQRNTIYF
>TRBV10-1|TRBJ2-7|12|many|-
TGCGCCAGCAGTGAACCAGGGCACGAGCAGTACTTC
CASSEPGHEQYF
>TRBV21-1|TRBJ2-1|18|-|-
TGTGCCAGCAGCAAAAGTTTCGCGGTAGCGGGGGGCCAAGGTGAGCAGTTCTTC
CASSKSFAVAGGQGEQFF
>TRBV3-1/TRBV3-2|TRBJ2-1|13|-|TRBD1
TGTGCCAGCAGCCAGACAGGGGTTTATGAGCAGTTCTTC
CASSQTGVYEQFF
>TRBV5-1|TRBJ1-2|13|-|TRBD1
TGCGCCAGCAGTTTAGGACAGGAGTATGGCTACACCTTC
CASSLGQEYGYTF
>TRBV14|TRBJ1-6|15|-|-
TGTGCCAGCAGCCAAATCACGGGGTATAATTCACCCCTCCACTTT
CASSQITGYNSPLHF
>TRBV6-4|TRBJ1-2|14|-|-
TGTGCCAGCAGTGAAATGCCGGGGGAGTATGGCTACACCTTC
CASSEMPGEYGYTF
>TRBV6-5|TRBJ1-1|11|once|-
TGTGCCAGCAGCCTAATCCCTGAAGCTTTCTTT
CASSLIPEAFF
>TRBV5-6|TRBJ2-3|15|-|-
TGTGCCAGCAGCTTGTTAACTCGAGACACAGATACGCAGTATTTT
CASSLLTRDTDTQYF
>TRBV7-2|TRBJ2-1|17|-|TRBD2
TGTGCCAGCAGCTCGTCCGTTTCGAGGACTAGGAGAAATGAGCAGTTCTTC
CASSSSVSRTRRNEQFF
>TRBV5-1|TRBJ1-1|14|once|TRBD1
TGCGCCAGCAGCCCCGGACAGGGTAACACTGAAGCTTTCTTT
CASSPGQGNTEAFF
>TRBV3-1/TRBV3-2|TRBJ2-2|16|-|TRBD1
TGTGCCAGCAGCCCGGTAGGGACAGGGAACACCGGGGAGCTGTTTTTT
CASSPVGTGNTGELFF
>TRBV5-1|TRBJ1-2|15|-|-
TGCGCCAGCAGCTCGCGCGGACAGCCTAACTATGGCTACACCTTC
CASSSRGQPNYGYTF
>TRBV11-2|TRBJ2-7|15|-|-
TGTGCCAGCAGCTTAGGAAGAGCCGGGTCCTACGAGCAGTACTTC
CASSLGRAGSYEQYF
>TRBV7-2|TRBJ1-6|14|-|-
TGTGCCAGCAGCCCGGCCTCAGGGGACTCACCCCTCCACTTT
CASSPASGDSPLHF
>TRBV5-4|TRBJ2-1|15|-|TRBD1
TGTGCCAGCAAGACAGGGGGCCTCTCCTACAATGAGCAGTTCTTC
CASKTGGLSYNEQFF
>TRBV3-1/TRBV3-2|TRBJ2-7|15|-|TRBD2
TGTGCCAGCAGCTCAAGCGGGGGGGCGTTCTACGAGCAGTACTTC
CASSSSGGAFYEQYF
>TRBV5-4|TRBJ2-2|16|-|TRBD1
TGTGCCAGCAGCTTGGCAGGTCAGGGGGACACCGGGGAGCTGTTTTTT
CASSLAGQGDTGELFF
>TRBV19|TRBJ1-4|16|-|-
TGTGCCAGTAGTCCCCGGGAGGGCCCGCTTAATGAAAAACTGTTTTTT
CASSPREGPLNEKLFF
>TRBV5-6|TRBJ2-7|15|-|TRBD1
TGTGCCAGCAGCCGCAGGCGTACAGGGGAAAACGAGCAGTACTTC
CASSRRRTGENEQYF
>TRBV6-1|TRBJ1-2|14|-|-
TGTGCCAGCAGTGAACACAGGCGTAACTATGGCTACACCTTC
CASSEHRRNYGYTF
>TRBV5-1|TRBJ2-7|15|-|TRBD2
TGCGCCAGCAGCTTGGGAGCGGGAGCCGGGTACGAGCAGTACTTC
CASSLGAGAGYEQYF
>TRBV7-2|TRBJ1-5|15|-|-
TGTGCCAGCAGCTTATCCGGGTCCCATCGGCAGCCCCAGCATTTT
CASSLSGSHRQPQHF
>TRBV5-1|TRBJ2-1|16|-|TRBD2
TGCGCCAGCAGCTTGGTTAGCGGGACCACCTACAATGAGCAGTTCTTC
CASSLVSGTTYNEQFF
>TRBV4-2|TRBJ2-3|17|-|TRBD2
TGTGCCAGCAGCCAAGGGGCGGGGGGGCGGCAGACAGATACGCAGTATTTT
CASSQGAGGRQTDTQYF
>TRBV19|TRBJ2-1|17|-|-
TGTGCCAGTAGTATAGGCGGGGGCCTCAGCTCCTACAATGAGCAGTTCTTC
CASSIGGGLSSYNEQFF
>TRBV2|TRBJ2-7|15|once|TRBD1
TGTGCCAGCAGACTCCTGGGGACAGGGGGCTACGAGCAGTACTTC
CASRLLGTGGYEQYF
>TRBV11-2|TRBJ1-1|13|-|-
TGTGCCAGCAGCTCCTTCGCGGGCACTGAAGCTTTCTTT
CASSSFAGTEAFF